Listed here are 26 T cell receptor beta chains from one sample, sequenced in a study of T-cell reconstitution after alpha-beta-depleted transplantation in children. Unique molecular identifiers were incorporated when the TCRbeta library was constructed. One entry per CDR3 protein results from TCRdb running MiXCR on the PCR reads. Among around 300,000 distinct CDR3 sequences listed, around 10% were seen once. The sample consisted of peripheral blood, taken 180 days after TCRalphabeta/CD19-depleted stem cell transplant. These TCRs come from a male patient between 2 and 10 years old who had a stem cell transplant for chronic granulomatous disease, so the T cells may come from the graft donor.

The sample holds many counts of this clonotype. The CDR3 DNA follows: TGTGCCAGCAGTTACTCCGAGGGTTCCACAGATACGCAGTATTTT. Its protein is CASSYSEGSTDTQYF. This chain connects TRBV6-5 to TRBJ2-3; tentative D call: TRBD2 (5 bases). V was clipped by 0 bases and J by 2 bases, with 9 bases between them. The CDR3 loop spans 15 amino acids. Germline CDR1 is MNHEY and CDR2 is SVGAGI.

This clonotype came up many times. The chain employs TRBV27 and TRBJ2-1; TRBD2 matches at 13 bases. This CDR3 has 15 amino acids. The germline V gene encodes CDR1 MNHEY and CDR2 SMNVEV (reference sequence). J lost 5 bases, V lost 6 bases, and 4 bases had no gene match. CDR3 region: CASSRLAGGNNEQFF. The CDR3 coding sequence is TGTGCCAGCAGCAGACTAGCGGGAGGTAACAATGAGCAGTTCTTC.

Many counts were recorded for this clonotype. This rearrangement joins TRBV18 to TRBJ2-7; D perhaps matches TRBD1 (5 bases). Germline loops: CDR1 KGHSH, CDR2 LQKENI. With 2 bases removed from V and 7 bases from J, the gap between germline ends came to 18 bases. The CDR3 covers 15 residues. The CDR3 here is CASSPIANEKGEQYF. The CDR3 DNA reads TGTGCCAGCTCACCAATAGCCAACGAGAAGGGGGAGCAGTACTTC.

This clonotype was observed at least ten times. CDR3 DNA sequence: TGCAGTGCGTCAGAACTTGCAACTAATGAAAAACTGTTTTTT. This sequence encodes CSASELATNEKLFF. The rearrangement uses TRBV20-1 and TRBJ1-4; no reliable D call. Per the germline V gene, CDR1 is DFQATT and CDR2 is SNEGSKA (reference sequence). The CDR3 runs 14 residues. V was clipped by 6 bases and J by 0 bases, with 11 bases between them.

The J gene is TRBJ1-4, the V gene TRBV5-6; the D is unclear. Looked up from germline, CDR1 is SGHDT and CDR2 is YYEEEE. Trimming shortened V by 2 bases and J by 4 bases, and 9 bases separated the two germline ends. The CDR3 spans 14 residues. The CDR3 region is CASSFKQINEKLFF. For the CDR3, the DNA is TGTGCCAGCAGCTTCAAACAGATTAATGAAAAACTGTTTTTT.

The chain couples TRBV2 to TRBJ2-1, with D hard to call. The CDR3 sequence is 15 residues long. With 1 base removed from V and 4 bases from J, the gap between germline ends came to 11 bases. Germline loops: CDR1 SNHLY, CDR2 FYNNEI. CDR3 residues: CASSEEASRYNEQFF. The CDR3, as DNA: TGTGCCAGCAGTGAAGAGGCGTCCCGATACAATGAGCAGTTCTTC.

This clonotype was counted many times. The chain links TRBV29-1 to TRBJ2-5, with D possibly being TRBD1 (6 bases). This CDR3 has 11 residues. CDR1 and CDR2 from the germline V gene are SQVTM and ANQGSEA. V gave up 5 bases and J gave up 5 bases, with 9 bases separating them. The CDR3 loop reads CSVSGVETQYF. As DNA, the CDR3 is TGCAGCGTTTCAGGGGTCGAGACCCAGTACTTC.

Ten or more counts support this clonotype. The chain employs TRBV14 and TRBJ2-5, with TRBD1 as a possible D gene (6 bases). There are 15 residues in the CDR3. With 3 bases removed from V and 5 bases from J, the gap between germline ends came to 16 bases. The V gene's germline CDR1 is SGHDN and CDR2 FVKESK. The CDR3 region has the DNA TGTGCCAGCAGCCAGACGGACAGTGCTATGGAGACCCAGTACTTC. Amino acids: CASSQTDSAMETQYF.

Points on this clonotype: Being one base from a much bigger clone, this may be a read error. This rearrangement joins TRBV27 to TRBJ2-5, with D perhaps TRBD2 (5 bases). The germline V and J ends were trimmed by 7 bases and 5 bases, with 14 bases remaining between them. Germline lookup yields CDR1 MNHEY and CDR2 SMNVEV (reference sequence). The CDR3 length is 13 residues. In DNA form, the CDR3 reads TGTGCCAGCATTTTCTCTACGGGGGAGACCCAGTACTTC. Translated: CASIFSTGETQYF.

This clonotype has a count of ten or more. The gene calls are TRBV6-5 and TRBJ1-3; tentatively, D is TRBD1 (5 bases). Germline V gene data show CDR1 as MNHEY and CDR2 as SVGAGI. Trimming took off 4 bases at V and 0 bases at J, with 7 bases between the two ends. The CDR3 totals 14 residues. The CDR3 nucleotides are TGTGCCAGCAGTTCGGGGGACTCTGGAAACACCATATATTTT. Protein sequence: CASSSGDSGNTIYF.

Details on this clonotype: A read error is possible here, since a much larger clone lies one base away. V gene TRBV6-6 combines with J gene TRBJ2-7; the D is unclear. The germline gives CDR1 MNHNY, CDR2 SVGAGI (reference sequence). Deletions cut 7 bases from V and 7 bases from J, with 17 bases between. The CDR3 consists of 13 residues. The DNA for the CDR3 is TGTGCCAGCACCAGACATGGGGAAGGTGAGCAGTACTTC. Residues: CASTRHGEGEQYF.

This clonotype has ten or more counts. The V call is TRBV6-1, the J call TRBJ1-2; no reliable D call. Germline loops: CDR1 MNHNS, CDR2 SASEGT. The CDR3 sequence is 13 residues long. Trimming left V 4 bases short and J 4 bases short, with 10 bases between. The CDR3 reads CASSAEGSYGYTF. The CDR3 DNA sequence: TGTGCCAGCAGTGCGGAGGGCTCCTATGGCTACACCTTC.

Many counts were recorded for this clonotype. V gene TRBV9 combines with J gene TRBJ2-7; no clear D gene. This CDR3 has 14 residues. In germline, CDR1 is SGDLS, CDR2 YYNGEE. V was cut by 0 bases and J by 0 bases, with 7 bases left in between. The CDR3 sequence: CASSVASSSYEQYF. CDR3 nucleotides: TGTGCCAGCAGCGTAGCCTCTAGCTCCTACGAGCAGTACTTC.

Comments on this clonotype: A clone one base away is much larger, so this may be a read error. The DNA for the CDR3 is TGTTCCAGACGCAGGCAAAACACCGGGGAGCTGTTTTTT. Encoded protein: CSRRRQNTGELFF. The chain uses TRBV6-4 and TRBJ2-2; D is ambiguous. Germline V CDR1 and CDR2: MRHNA, SNTAGT. The CDR3 extends over 13 amino acids.

This clonotype was seen a handful of times. This sequence joins TRBV30 and TRBJ1-1; D ambiguous. The CDR3 consists of 12 residues. CDR1 and CDR2 from the germline V gene are GTSNPN and SVGIG (reference sequence). Trimming took 5 bases from V and 4 from J, leaving 11 bases between them. The DNA for the CDR3 is TGTGCCTGGGGGTTATCTCGCACTGAAGCTTTCTTT. Its translation is CAWGLSRTEAFF.

There are many counts of this clonotype. This chain joins TRBV11-2 and TRBJ1-5, with 9 nucleotides matching TRBD1. With 3 bases clipped from V and 5 bases from J, the junction kept 2 bases outside the gene matches. The CDR3 extends over 14 amino acids. CDR1 is SGHAT and CDR2 is FQNNGV in the germline V gene. CDR3 coding DNA: TGTGCCAGCAGCTTCACAGGGGGCTATCAGCCCCAGCATTTT. Translating gives CASSFTGGYQPQHF.

This clonotype appeared many times. This chain joins TRBV4-2 and TRBJ1-1; D is unresolved. Trimming took off 6 bases at V and 1 base at J, with 15 bases between the two ends. Germline V gene sequence: CDR1 LGHNA, CDR2 YNFKEQ. The CDR3 sequence is 15 residues long. CDR3 region: CASSLGPQQNTEAFF. The CDR3 nucleotides read TGTGCCAGCAGTCTAGGACCTCAACAGAACACTGAAGCTTTCTTT.

DNA for the CDR3: TGTGCCAGTGGTAGGGACAGCTACGAGCAGTACTTC. Translating it yields CASGRDSYEQYF. This chain connects TRBV9 to TRBJ2-7; TRBD1 aligns across 7 bases. The germline CDR1 and CDR2 sequences are SGDLS and YYNGEE. Losses at the gene ends were 8 bases for V and 3 bases for J; bases not matched to a gene: 5. The CDR3 is 12 amino acids.

This clonotype was detected ten times or more. This rearrangement joins TRBV30 to TRBJ2-3, with D unclear. Deletions cut 4 bases from V and 4 bases from J, with 9 bases between. Germline lookup yields CDR1 GTSNPN and CDR2 SVGIG (reference sequence). The CDR3 extends over 12 amino acids. CDR3 nucleotides: TGTGCCTGGAATGCTTATCCAGATACGCAGTATTTT. As protein: CAWNAYPDTQYF.

This clonotype was found many times. The J gene is TRBJ2-5, the V gene TRBV5-6; 12 nucleotides agree with TRBD2. Germline assignment: CDR1 SGHDT and CDR2 YYEEEE. The V segment lost 4 bases and the J segment 5 bases; nucleotides outside the gene matches: 6. The CDR3 is 15 residues long. This CDR3 is CASSQLAGGGETQYF. For the CDR3, the DNA is TGTGCCAGCAGCCAACTAGCGGGAGGAGGGGAGACCCAGTACTTC.

The sample holds many counts of this clonotype. This chain connects TRBV12-3 or TRBV12-4 to TRBJ2-7, with D perhaps matching TRBD1 or TRBD2 (5 bases each). The CDR3 has 12 amino acids. The V gene lost 6 bases and the J gene lost 7 bases, with 13 bases spanning the gap. CDR3 sequence reads: CASRPLAGEQYF. DNA for the CDR3: TGTGCCAGCAGGCCTCTAGCAGGGGAGCAGTACTTC.

In this sample, this clonotype turned up many times. The chain couples TRBV29-1 to TRBJ2-7; D gene uncertain. Germline lookup yields CDR1 SQVTM and CDR2 ANQGSEA. The CDR3 has 17 amino acids. V was clipped by 1 base and J by 1 base, with 20 bases between them. CDR3 sequence reads: CSVEGTFGFGSSYEQYF. CDR3 DNA sequence: TGCAGCGTTGAAGGCACCTTTGGGTTCGGTAGTTCCTACGAGCAGTACTTC.

Of note for this clonotype: A much larger clone lies a single base off, so this may be a read error. This chain connects TRBV5-1 to TRBJ2-1, with unresolved D. Germline-derived CDR1 and CDR2 are SGHRS and YFSETQ. V lost 0 bases to trimming and J lost 6 bases, with 16 bases between them. This CDR3 region has 16 residues. The CDR3 nucleotides read TGCGCCAGCAGCTTGGAAGTCGTTTTTAGCACCAATGAGCAGTTCTTC. Translating it yields CASSLEVVFSTNEQFF.

Ten or more counts support this clonotype. The chain employs TRBV30 and TRBJ2-7, with D possibly matching TRBD2 (5 bases). CDR1 is GTSNPN and CDR2 is SVGIG in the germline V gene (reference sequence). The V gene lost 1 base and the J gene lost 3 bases, with 10 bases spanning the gap. This CDR3 spans 13 amino acids. CDR3 sequence: CAWSDNGDYEQYF. CDR3 nucleotide sequence: TGTGCCTGGAGTGACAACGGGGACTACGAGCAGTACTTC.

This clonotype was observed many times. The rearrangement uses TRBV12-3 or TRBV12-4 and TRBJ2-2; TRBD1 agrees at 8 bases. This CDR3 comprises 15 residues. J was trimmed by 4 bases and V by 6 bases; bases with no gene match: 7. CDR3 coding DNA: TGTGCCAGCAGACCTGGACAGGGTGCCACCGGGGAGCTGTTTTTT. Protein: CASRPGQGATGELFF.

This clonotype was observed at least ten times. CDR3 DNA: TGCAGCGACCGTAGCGGGGGCCGCTACAATGAGCAGTTCTTC. Protein product: CSDRSGGRYNEQFF. V gene TRBV29-1 combines with J gene TRBJ2-1; 9 nucleotides line up with TRBD2. The CDR3 is 14 residues long. CDR1 is SQVTM and CDR2 is ANQGSEA in the germline V gene. The junction had 7 bases not matched to a gene; V was cut back by 7 bases and J by 3 bases.